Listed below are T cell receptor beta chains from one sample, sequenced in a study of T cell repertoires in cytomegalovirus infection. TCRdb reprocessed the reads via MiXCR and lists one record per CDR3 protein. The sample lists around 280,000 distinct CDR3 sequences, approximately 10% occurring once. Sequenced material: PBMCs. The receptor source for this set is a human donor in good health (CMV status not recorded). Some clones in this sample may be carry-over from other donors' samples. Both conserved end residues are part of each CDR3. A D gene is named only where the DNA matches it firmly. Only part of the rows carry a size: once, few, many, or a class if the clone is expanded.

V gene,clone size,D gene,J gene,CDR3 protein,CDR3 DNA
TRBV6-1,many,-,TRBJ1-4,CASGAATNEKLFF,TGTGCCAGCGGGGCTGCAACTAATGAAAAACTGTTTTTT
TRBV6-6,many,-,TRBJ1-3,CASGGGGSGNTIYF,TGTGCCAGTGGGGGGGGAGGCTCTGGAAACACCATATATTTT
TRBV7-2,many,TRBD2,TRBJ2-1,CASTPGWLAGLEQFF,TGTGCCAGCACCCCCGGTTGGCTAGCGGGGCTGGAGCAGTTCTTC
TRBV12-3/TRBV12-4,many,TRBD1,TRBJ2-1,CASTNRGLVDEQFF,TGTGCCAGCACCAACAGGGGTTTAGTCGATGAGCAGTTCTTC
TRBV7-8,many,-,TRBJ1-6,CASSRGADSPLHF,TGTGCCAGCAGCCGGGGGGCTGATTCACCCCTCCACTTT
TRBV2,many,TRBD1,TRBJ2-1,CASRGGQGVFNEQFF,TGTGCCAGCAGGGGGGGACAGGGGGTCTTCAATGAGCAGTTCTTC
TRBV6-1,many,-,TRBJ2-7,CASSEAGRSKQYF,TGTGCCAGCAGTGAAGCGGGCAGGTCCAAGCAGTACTTC
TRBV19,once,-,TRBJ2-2,CATPGEGGYTGELFF,TGTGCCACCCCGGGAGAGGGGGGCTACACCGGGGAGCTGTTTTTT
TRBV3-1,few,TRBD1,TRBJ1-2,CASSHRQGGYGYTF,TGTGCCAGCAGCCACCGACAGGGAGGCTATGGCTACACCTTC
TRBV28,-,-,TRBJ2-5,CASKTSQETQYF,TGTGCCAGCAAGACTAGCCAAGAGACCCAGTACTTC
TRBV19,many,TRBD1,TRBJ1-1,CASLDSGRGHGTEAFF,TGTGCCAGTCTTGATTCGGGAAGGGGGCACGGCACTGAAGCTTTCTTT
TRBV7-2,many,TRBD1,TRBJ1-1,CASSPQGTNTEAFF,TGTGCCAGCAGCCCACAGGGGACGAACACTGAAGCTTTCTTT
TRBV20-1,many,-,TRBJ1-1,CSASGSSTAEAFF,TGCAGTGCTAGTGGTAGTAGTACGGCTGAAGCTTTCTTT
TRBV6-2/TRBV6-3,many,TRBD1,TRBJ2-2,CASRTDRVDTGELFF,TGTGCCAGCAGAACCGACAGGGTCGACACCGGGGAGCTGTTTTTT